The present T cell receptor (beta chain) was sequenced within a study of beta chain features in type 1 diabetes. Germline lookup yields CDR1 LNHDA and CDR2 SQIVND (reference sequence). Between the trimmed V and J ends, which lost 3 bases and 4 bases, there was a span of 16 bases. The CDR3 totals 16 residues. The authors reverse transcribed all of the isolated RNA, so sequencing captured expressed TCRB transcripts. Some clones are missing from TCRdb's copy, which holds only in-frame ones; the method was immunoSEQ multiplex PCR. The top ten hold approximately 0.02% of the sample, which has a few hundred thousand clones, roughly 16% seen once. This clone was counted between two and nine times.

This TCR derives from a woman aged 18 to 35 in good health. J is TRBJ1-5 and V is TRBV19; D remains ambiguous. Sequencing was performed on naive CD4+ T cells from blood. The CDR3 DNA sequence: TGTGCCAGTAGTATCTTAATGGGCAGAGGGAATCAGCCCCAGCATTTT. This gives the protein CASSILMGRGNQPQHF.